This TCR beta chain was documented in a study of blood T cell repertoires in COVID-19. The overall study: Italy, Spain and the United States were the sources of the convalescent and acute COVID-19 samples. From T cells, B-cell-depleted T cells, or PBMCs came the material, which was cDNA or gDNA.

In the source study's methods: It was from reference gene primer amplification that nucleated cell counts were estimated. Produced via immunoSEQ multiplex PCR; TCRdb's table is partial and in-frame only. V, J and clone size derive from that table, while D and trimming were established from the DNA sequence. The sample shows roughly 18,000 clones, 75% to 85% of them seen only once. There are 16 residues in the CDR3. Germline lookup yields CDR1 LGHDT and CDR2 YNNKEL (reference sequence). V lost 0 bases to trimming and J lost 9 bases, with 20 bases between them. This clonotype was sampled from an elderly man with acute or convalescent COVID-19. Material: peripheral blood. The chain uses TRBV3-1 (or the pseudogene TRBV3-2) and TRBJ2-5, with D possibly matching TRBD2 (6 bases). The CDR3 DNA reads TGTGCCAGCAGCCAAGATGCGGGGCTACCCAAAGGGGCCCAGTACTTC. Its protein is CASSQDAGLPKGAQYF.